These 16 T cell receptor beta chains were all obtained from the same sample, sequenced in a study of response to subunit inactivated influenza vaccine. Each CDR3 protein is one row after TCRdb ran MiXCR on the RT-PCR reads. This sample carries around 540,000 distinct CDR3 sequences, roughly 10% of them seen once, and the ten largest clones take about 9.4%. Specimen: PBMCs from blood, collected on the day of vaccination. Receptors were obtained from a man aged 50 to 60 who received an inactivated influenza vaccine.

This clonotype showed up just a few times. The rearrangement uses TRBV5-6 and TRBJ2-4, with a tentative D call TRBD2 (5 bases). V was clipped by 2 bases and J by 4 bases, with 10 bases between them. The CDR3 is made up of 14 amino acids. Germline assignment: CDR1 SGHDT and CDR2 YYEEEE. CDR3 coding DNA: TGTGCCAGCAGCTTTTACGGGGTTAAAAACATTCAGTACTTC. It yields the protein CASSFYGVKNIQYF.

This clonotype was observed a few times. V is TRBV27 and J is TRBJ2-3, with D hard to call. The V and J ends lost 0 bases and 7 bases respectively, with 14 bases between them. This CDR3 has 15 amino acids. CDR1 and CDR2 (germline): MNHEY, SMNVEV (reference sequence). The CDR3 protein is CASSLSLGLRNTQYF. CDR3 DNA: TGTGCCAGCAGTTTATCTCTTGGCCTAAGGAATACGCAGTATTTT.

This clonotype was observed a handful of times. This chain connects TRBV7-2 to TRBJ2-2; D ambiguous. Trimming shortened V by 5 bases and J by 4 bases, and 8 bases separated the two germline ends. Looked up from germline, CDR1 is SGHTA and CDR2 is FQGNSA. This CDR3 is built from 13 residues. CDR3 sequence reads: CASSAASTGELFF. CDR3 DNA sequence: TGTGCCAGCAGCGCCGCTTCCACCGGGGAGCTGTTTTTT.

The rearrangement links TRBV4-3 to TRBJ2-5, with 8 bases matching TRBD2. V trimming: 0 bases; J trimming: 3 bases; junction bases outside the gene matches: 3. Germline CDR1 and CDR2: LGHNA and YSLEER. CDR3 size: 15 residues. The CDR3 reads CASSQDQLAEETQYF. As DNA, the CDR3 is TGCGCCAGCAGCCAAGATCAACTAGCGGAAGAGACCCAGTACTTC.

This clonotype was detected a few times. The chain joins TRBV10-1 to TRBJ2-5; 8 bases align to TRBD2. This CDR3 contains 16 residues. J gave up 4 bases and V 3 bases, and 10 bases lay outside the gene matches. The V gene's germline CDR1 is WNHNN and CDR2 SYGVQD (reference sequence). Written as DNA, the CDR3 is TGCGCCAGCAGTGACCGAAGGACTAGCCCTGGAGAGACCCAGTACTTC. Translating it yields CASSDRRTSPGETQYF.

This clonotype has only a few counts. V gene TRBV7-9 combines with J gene TRBJ1-1, with 8 bases lining up with TRBD1. Trimming removed 1 base from V and 1 base from J; junction bases left unmatched: 2. Germline loops: CDR1 SEHNR, CDR2 FQNEAQ (reference sequence). The CDR3 has 15 amino acids. CDR3 in amino acids: CASSLDGTGNTEAFF. The CDR3 bases are TGTGCCAGCAGCTTAGATGGGACAGGGAACACTGAAGCTTTCTTT.

This clonotype was found a few times. This chain uses TRBV12-3 or TRBV12-4 with TRBJ1-5; 7 nucleotides agree with TRBD1. V lost 3 bases and J lost 4; bases outside the gene matches: 9. This CDR3 is 16 amino acids long. The CDR3 region has the DNA TGTGCCAGCAGTTTCCGAAGGGGCAGGGGGAATCAGCCCCAGCATTTT. Amino acid sequence: CASSFRRGRGNQPQHF.

J is TRBJ2-7 and V is TRBV7-6; possibly TRBD2 for D (5 bases). Between the trimmed V and J ends, which lost 2 bases and 6 bases, there was a span of 11 bases. This CDR3 contains 13 residues. CDR1 and CDR2 (germline): SGHVS, FNYEAQ. In DNA form, the CDR3 reads TGTGCCAGCAGCTTAATTACTGGGAGCGAGCAGTACTTC. This encodes CASSLITGSEQYF.

This rearrangement joins TRBV20-1 to TRBJ2-3; weak D call: TRBD2 (6 bases). Trimming shortened V by 0 bases and J by 3 bases, and 19 bases separated the two germline ends. Germline V gene data show CDR1 as DFQATT and CDR2 as SNEGSKA (reference sequence). This CDR3 contains 17 residues. CDR3 nucleotides: TGCAGTGCTAGAGATTCTCTCGTGGGACTTTATACAGATACGCAGTATTTT. Amino acid sequence: CSARDSLVGLYTDTQYF.

The chain links TRBV15 to TRBJ1-1; D unclear. CDR3 length equals 15 residues. Between the trimmed V and J ends, which lost 0 bases and 4 bases, there was a span of 12 bases. Germline V gene sequence: CDR1 LNHNV, CDR2 YYDKDF (reference sequence). Written as DNA, the CDR3 is TGTGCCACCAGCAGAGATTGGGCACAATTCACTGAAGCTTTCTTT. Protein product: CATSRDWAQFTEAFF.

This clonotype was seen at least ten times. The chain couples TRBV6-2 or TRBV6-3 to TRBJ1-1, with D unclear. The CDR3 is 14 residues long. Trimming removed 6 bases from V and 0 bases from J, with 11 bases in between. Germline loops: CDR1 MNHEY, CDR2 SVGEGT. CDR3 residues: CASRIKGLNTEAFF. CDR3 DNA: TGTGCCAGCAGGATAAAAGGGTTGAACACTGAAGCTTTCTTT.

This clonotype came up a few times. The chain couples TRBV7-2 to TRBJ2-7; D might be TRBD1 (5 bases). The CDR3 length is 15 residues. Trimming stripped 5 bases from V and 4 bases from J, with 18 bases between. Germline V lookup: CDR1 SGHTA, CDR2 FQGNSA. The CDR3 region is CASSNQRRVTYEQYF. Here the CDR3 DNA reads TGTGCCAGCAGCAATCAACGCAGGGTAACATACGAGCAGTACTTC.

This clonotype showed up just a few times. The V gene is TRBV7-9, the J gene TRBJ2-2; no clear D. Germline-derived CDR1 and CDR2 are SEHNR and FQNEAQ (reference sequence). The CDR3 covers 13 residues. V dropped 5 bases and J dropped 4 bases, with 8 bases sitting between them. The CDR3 DNA reads TGTGCCAGCAGCCCGGATATCACCGGGGAGCTGTTTTTT. Translated: CASSPDITGELFF.

Written as DNA, the CDR3 is TGTGCCAGCACTAACCTCGGGACTAGGGATACGCAGTATTTT. Its protein product is CASTNLGTRDTQYF. This chain links TRBV12-3 or TRBV12-4 with TRBJ2-3, with TRBD2 identical over 8 bases. CDR3 length: 14 residues. J gave up 6 bases and V 7 bases, and 9 bases lay outside the gene matches.

This clonotype has only a few counts. The chain is built from TRBV19 and TRBJ1-1; D perhaps matches TRBD1 (6 bases). CDR1 is LNHDA and CDR2 is SQIVND in the germline V gene (reference sequence). There are 14 residues in the CDR3. The CDR3 spells CSTSSPGGKIEAFF. CDR3 DNA: TGTTCAACTTCTTCGCCGGGGGGCAAAATTGAAGCTTTCTTT.

This clonotype was detected a few times. The gene calls are TRBV5-1 and TRBJ2-7; either TRBD1 or TRBD2 may supply D (7 bases each). The CDR3 consists of 14 residues. Germline V gives CDR1 SGHRS, CDR2 YFSETQ. Trimming removed 5 bases at V and 6 bases at J, with 18 bases between. In nucleotides, the CDR3 is TGCGCCAGCAGAGAATGGACAGGCGGGAGCGAGCAGTACTTC. Residues: CASREWTGGSEQYF.